The 15 T cell receptor beta chains presented below share a single source sample, sequenced in a study of blood T cell repertoires in COVID-19. Repertoires were generated with immunoSEQ multiplex PCR, while TCRdb's copy carries only in-frame clones and drops some. The sample has about 99,000 clones, approximately 88% seen once. Sequenced input: peripheral blood. The receptors were sampled from a man in his fifties or sixties with acute or convalescent COVID-19.

This clone was found once. V is TRBV5-8 and J is TRBJ2-1; 7 bases map to TRBD2. The germline gives CDR1 SGHTS, CDR2 YDEGEE. The V segment lost 2 bases and the J segment 6 bases; nucleotides outside the gene matches: 8. The CDR3 is 15 amino acids. The CDR3 protein is CASSFPRREVNEQFF. Written as DNA, the CDR3 is TGTGCCAGCAGCTTTCCCCGCCGGGAGGTCAATGAGCAGTTCTTC.

The chain joins TRBV20-1 to TRBJ1-1; TRBD1 matches 8 bases. V lost 5 bases and J lost 9; bases outside the gene matches: 5. This CDR3 contains 11 residues. Germline lookup yields CDR1 DFQATT and CDR2 SNEGSKA (reference sequence). Here the CDR3 DNA reads TGCAGTGCTCAGGGACAGGACAAAGCTTTCTTT. Translating it yields CSAQGQDKAFF.

J is TRBJ2-7 and V is TRBV27; maybe TRBD2 (6 bases). This CDR3 is built from 15 residues. Germline CDR1 MNHEY, CDR2 SMNVEV (reference sequence). V was clipped by 6 bases and J by 3 bases, with 18 bases between them. The CDR3 sequence: CASRRGGAMGYEQYF. CDR3 in DNA: TGTGCCAGCAGGCGAGGCGGGGCGATGGGCTACGAGCAGTACTTC.

CDR3 protein: CAWSGVVRDRASTDTQYF. The CDR3 DNA is TGTGCCTGGAGCGGTGTTGTCCGGGACAGGGCGAGCACAGATACGCAGTATTTT. The V call is TRBV30, the J call TRBJ2-3, with TRBD1 matching 9 bases. Trimming cost V 3 bases and J 0 bases; bases outside gene matches: 13. The V gene's germline CDR1 is GTSNPN and CDR2 SVGIG (reference sequence). The CDR3 loop spans 18 amino acids.

The J gene is TRBJ2-6, the V gene TRBV3-1 (or the pseudogene TRBV3-2); TRBD2 matches 10 bases. The V and J ends lost 4 bases and 4 bases, in that order; junction bases with no gene match: 10. The CDR3 sequence is 18 residues long. Per germline, CDR1 LGHDT and CDR2 YNNKEL (reference sequence). CDR3 sequence (DNA): TGTGCCAGCAGCCCGCACTCCGGGACTAGCGTCGGGGCCAACGTCCTGACTTTC. Protein product: CASSPHSGTSVGANVLTF.

This sequence joins TRBV11-2 and TRBJ2-2; no reliable D call. The length of the CDR3 is 14 residues. V lost 6 bases, J lost 2 bases, and 10 bases lay in between. The germline CDR1 and CDR2 sequences are SGHAT and FQNNGV. The chain's CDR3 is CASRLTFNTGELFF. DNA for the CDR3: TGTGCCAGCAGATTGACTTTTAACACCGGGGAGCTGTTTTTT.

For the CDR3, the DNA is TGTGCCAGCAGTCTTCATCCTCCGGGACAGGGAATCTATGGCTACACCTTC. Protein product: CASSLHPPGQGIYGYTF. The rearrangement uses TRBV7-9 and TRBJ1-2; TRBD1 matches 9 bases. The CDR3 is 17 residues long. The germline CDR1 and CDR2 sequences are SEHNR and FQNEAQ (reference sequence). V was clipped by 6 bases and J by 4 bases; unmatched bases: 15.

V and J are TRBV5-6 and TRBJ2-2, with 12 bases identical to TRBD2. Germline loops: CDR1 SGHDT, CDR2 YYEEEE. CDR3 size: 16 residues. V dropped 2 bases and J dropped 5; count of bases not matched to a gene: 4. In DNA, the CDR3 is TGTGCCAGCAGCTTTGCTAGCGGGAGGGTTACCGGGGAGCTGTTTTTT. This encodes CASSFASGRVTGELFF.

The CDR3 loop is CASSTDFYGYTF. The DNA of the CDR3 is TGTGCCAGCTCAACGGACTTCTATGGCTACACCTTC. V is TRBV2 and J is TRBJ1-2; D is ambiguous. V lost 8 bases to trimming and J lost 4 bases, with 11 bases between them. Germline V gives CDR1 SNHLY, CDR2 FYNNEI. The CDR3 extends over 12 amino acids.

V gene TRBV7-2 combines with J gene TRBJ1-1; D is ambiguous. Trimming took off 3 bases at V and 6 bases at J, with 14 bases between the two ends. Germline-derived CDR1 and CDR2 are SGHTA and FQGNSA. This CDR3 region has 14 residues. CDR3 loop: CASSFRLRYAEAFF. Written as DNA, the CDR3 is TGTGCCAGCAGCTTTCGATTACGGTACGCTGAAGCTTTCTTT.

The chain couples TRBV19 to TRBJ2-6; unclear D gene. CDR1 LNHDA and CDR2 SQIVND come from the germline V gene (reference sequence). V lost 5 bases and J 0 bases, leaving 14 bases between the germline ends. This CDR3 is built from 17 residues. CDR3: CASSGQWALSGANVLTF. CDR3 nucleotide sequence: TGTGCCAGTAGTGGGCAGTGGGCGCTCTCTGGGGCCAACGTCCTGACTTTC.

The gene calls are TRBV27 and TRBJ2-5; 7 nucleotides line up with TRBD2. J lost 6 bases, V lost 4 bases, and 8 bases had no gene match. Germline V CDR1 and CDR2: MNHEY, SMNVEV (reference sequence). The CDR3 loop spans 14 amino acids. The chain's CDR3 is CASSSGLGAQTQYF. The CDR3 DNA is TGTGCCAGCAGTTCCGGACTAGGTGCTCAGACCCAGTACTTC.

This rearrangement joins TRBV20-1 to TRBJ2-7; 8 bases are shared with TRBD2. Germline-derived CDR1 and CDR2 are DFQATT and SNEGSKA (reference sequence). Trimming took 3 bases from V and 1 from J; bases not matched to a gene: 5. The CDR3 consists of 14 residues. CDR3 DNA sequence: TGCAGTGCTAGTAGGGTAGCGGGGTCCTACGAGCAGTACTTC. Protein product: CSASRVAGSYEQYF.

The rearrangement joins TRBV11-1 to TRBJ2-2; 7 positions match TRBD1. V shed 6 bases and J 6 bases; nucleotides not matched to a gene: 7. CDR3 length: 14 amino acids. Germline values: CDR1 SGHAT, CDR2 FQDESV (reference sequence). The DNA for the CDR3 is TGTGCCAGCAGGGTCAACAGGGGACCCGGGGAGCTGTTTTTT. Residues: CASRVNRGPGELFF.

This sequence joins TRBV6-2 or TRBV6-3 and TRBJ2-3, with D possibly matching TRBD1 (6 bases). V was cut by 5 bases and J by 4 bases, with 10 bases left in between. Germline V gene data show CDR1 as MNHEY and CDR2 as SVGEGT. The CDR3 sequence is 13 residues long. The CDR3 region has the DNA TGTGCCAGCAGTCCGGGACACCCAGATACGCAGTATTTT. Encoded protein: CASSPGHPDTQYF.